Listed below are T cell receptor beta chains from one sample, sequenced in a study of metastatic and nonmetastatic thyroid tumors. MiXCR re-clonotyped the PCR reads for TCRdb. In the table there are about 33,000 clones, approximately 15% of which are singletons. Sequencing used blood. Receptors originate from a female donor with papillary thyroid cancer or a benign thyroid nodule (not recorded which). Some clones in this sample may be carry-over from other donors' samples. The CDR3 runs from the conserved cysteine through the conserved F or W. D genes are given only for firm matches.

v_gene: TRBV6-2/TRBV6-3; j_gene: TRBJ2-3; len: 14; d_gene: TRBD1; CDR3aa: CASSYRGLTYTQYF
v_gene: TRBV3-1; j_gene: TRBJ2-7; len: 17; d_gene: TRBD1; CDR3aa: CASSQARAGGLRYEQYF
v_gene: TRBV19; j_gene: TRBJ2-5; len: 15; d_gene: -; CDR3aa: CASSTNGVVGETQYF
v_gene: TRBV11-3; j_gene: TRBJ2-7; len: 13; d_gene: TRBD1; CDR3aa: CASSLGQGDEQYF
v_gene: TRBV5-1; j_gene: TRBJ1-6; len: 16; d_gene: -; CDR3aa: CASSLEGWGSNSPLHF
v_gene: TRBV10-3; j_gene: TRBJ2-2; len: 21; d_gene: -; CDR3aa: CAISALSTGGDDHFYTGELFF
v_gene: TRBV9; j_gene: TRBJ1-2; len: 15; d_gene: -; CDR3aa: CASSPSPGSLIGYTF
v_gene: TRBV4-2; j_gene: TRBJ2-7; len: 17; d_gene: -; CDR3aa: CAISQGWDMASSYEQYF
v_gene: TRBV2; j_gene: TRBJ1-3; len: 14; d_gene: -; CDR3aa: CASREMGPGNTIYF
v_gene: TRBV6-5; j_gene: TRBJ2-2; len: 15; d_gene: TRBD1; CDR3aa: CASSYSVGGDRPLFF
v_gene: TRBV7-3; j_gene: TRBJ2-2; len: 16; d_gene: TRBD2; CDR3aa: CASSFGGGENTGELFF
v_gene: TRBV19; j_gene: TRBJ1-6; len: 15; d_gene: -; CDR3aa: CASTPTPTANSPLHF
v_gene: TRBV5-4; j_gene: TRBJ2-5; len: 14; d_gene: TRBD1; CDR3aa: CASKTGGVAETQYF
v_gene: TRBV6-1; j_gene: TRBJ2-3; len: 16; d_gene: TRBD2; CDR3aa: CASSESVGTSGSTQYF
v_gene: TRBV6-2/TRBV6-3; j_gene: TRBJ2-3; len: 15; d_gene: -; CDR3aa: CASSNRQGEADTQYF
v_gene: TRBV20-1; j_gene: TRBJ1-1; len: 13; d_gene: -; CDR3aa: CSAKTPNVAEAFF
v_gene: TRBV5-1; j_gene: TRBJ2-7; len: 13; d_gene: TRBD1; CDR3aa: CASSLGQANEQYF
v_gene: TRBV27; j_gene: TRBJ2-1; len: 16; d_gene: -; CDR3aa: CASSLNPNKIYNEQFF
v_gene: TRBV12-3/TRBV12-4; j_gene: TRBJ1-2; len: 16; d_gene: -; CDR3aa: CASSPTGGCLNYGYTF
v_gene: TRBV30; j_gene: TRBJ1-5; len: 14; d_gene: -; CDR3aa: CAWSDRDTHQPQHF
v_gene: TRBV4-3; j_gene: TRBJ1-2; len: 15; d_gene: TRBD1; CDR3aa: CASSQESGGNYGYTF
v_gene: TRBV5-1; j_gene: TRBJ1-6; len: 13; d_gene: -; CDR3aa: CASSEELNSPLHF
v_gene: TRBV10-3; j_gene: TRBJ2-3; len: 13; d_gene: -; CDR3aa: CAIRCRGQDTQYF
v_gene: TRBV6-1; j_gene: TRBJ2-5; len: 11; d_gene: -; CDR3aa: CASRFQETQYF
v_gene: TRBV7-2; j_gene: TRBJ2-5; len: 17; d_gene: TRBD1; CDR3aa: CANSLGQGAFGQETQYF
v_gene: TRBV11-2; j_gene: TRBJ2-2; len: 16; d_gene: TRBD1; CDR3aa: CASSLWTGGSTGELFF
v_gene: TRBV4-2; j_gene: TRBJ2-2; len: 15; d_gene: -; CDR3aa: CASSLGVSNTGELFF
v_gene: TRBV20-1; j_gene: TRBJ2-2; len: 16; d_gene: TRBD2; CDR3aa: CSARGRLAGYTGELFF
v_gene: TRBV29-1; j_gene: TRBJ1-3; len: 12; d_gene: -; CDR3aa: CSAGTGGNTIYF
v_gene: TRBV15; j_gene: TRBJ2-3; len: 15; d_gene: -; CDR3aa: CATSRDRASTDTQYF
v_gene: TRBV6-6; j_gene: TRBJ2-1; len: 12; d_gene: -; CDR3aa: CASSYGSDEQFF
v_gene: TRBV2; j_gene: TRBJ2-5; len: 14; d_gene: TRBD2; CDR3aa: CASSTSGDKVTQYF
v_gene: TRBV6-1; j_gene: TRBJ2-7; len: 13; d_gene: TRBD1; CDR3aa: CASSVQGLYEQYF
v_gene: TRBV2; j_gene: TRBJ1-2; len: 13; d_gene: TRBD1; CDR3aa: CASSLDRVSGYTF
v_gene: TRBV4-3; j_gene: TRBJ2-2; len: 16; d_gene: -; CDR3aa: CSISRTRSQDTGELFF
v_gene: TRBV7-3; j_gene: TRBJ2-5; len: 13; d_gene: -; CDR3aa: CASSFRQEETQYF
v_gene: TRBV27; j_gene: TRBJ2-2; len: 16; d_gene: -; CDR3aa: CASSLKRGRRAGELFF
v_gene: TRBV5-1; j_gene: TRBJ2-7; len: 15; d_gene: TRBD1; CDR3aa: CASSIVKDRLREQYF
v_gene: TRBV11-2; j_gene: TRBJ2-1; len: 15; d_gene: -; CDR3aa: CASSLASGTYNEQFF
v_gene: TRBV2; j_gene: TRBJ1-5; len: 14; d_gene: -; CDR3aa: CASSVGRGLRPQHF
v_gene: TRBV27; j_gene: TRBJ2-1; len: 15; d_gene: TRBD2; CDR3aa: CASSLGGRWSNEQFF
v_gene: TRBV11-3; j_gene: TRBJ2-1; len: 17; d_gene: TRBD2; CDR3aa: CASSPGLAGGPYNEQFF
v_gene: TRBV19; j_gene: TRBJ1-1; len: 13; d_gene: -; CDR3aa: CASSQQSSTEAFF
v_gene: TRBV6-1; j_gene: TRBJ2-7; len: 15; d_gene: TRBD1; CDR3aa: CASSESDRTSYEQYF
v_gene: TRBV27; j_gene: TRBJ1-3; len: 13; d_gene: -; CDR3aa: CASLSSSGNTIYF
v_gene: TRBV5-1; j_gene: TRBJ2-3; len: 17; d_gene: TRBD2; CDR3aa: CASSLGLAGYSTDTQYF
v_gene: TRBV27; j_gene: TRBJ1-2; len: 15; d_gene: -; CDR3aa: CASILRGVLNYGYTF
v_gene: TRBV3-1; j_gene: TRBJ2-1; len: 15; d_gene: TRBD2; CDR3aa: CASSPAGGAGNEQFF
v_gene: TRBV20-1; j_gene: TRBJ1-1; len: 15; d_gene: -; CDR3aa: CSATRDPGLVTEAFF
v_gene: TRBV11-2; j_gene: TRBJ1-5; len: 16; d_gene: -; CDR3aa: CASSLEGAWGNQPQHF
v_gene: TRBV19; j_gene: TRBJ2-6; len: 17; d_gene: TRBD1; CDR3aa: CASSLGTGPSGANVLTF
v_gene: TRBV13; j_gene: TRBJ2-7; len: 16; d_gene: TRBD1; CDR3aa: CASSLGDKTGPYEQYF